These 19 T cell receptor beta chains were all obtained from the same sample, sequenced in a study of T cells in Graves' hyperthyroidism and ophthalmopathy. RNA transcripts served as the template for amplifying TCR beta CDR3 regions. Initially, a first-round RT-PCR of the TCR CDR3 employed the HTBI primer set. Each CDR3 protein gets one entry after TCRdb re-called the multiplex PCR reads with MiXCR. The sample carries hundreds of thousands of distinct CDR3 sequences, roughly 13% recorded once. The source material was blood. These receptors all stem from a woman between 18 and 29 years old with Graves' hyperthyroidism.

This clonotype was picked up many times. V is TRBV3-1 and J is TRBJ2-7, with D perhaps TRBD2 (6 bases). The CDR3 covers 15 residues. Trimming left V 0 bases short and J 7 bases short, with 16 bases between. From germline, CDR1 is LGHDT and CDR2 YNNKEL (reference sequence). Here the CDR3 reads CASSQDRDSPWEQYF. CDR3 DNA sequence: TGTGCCAGCAGCCAAGATAGGGACTCGCCTTGGGAGCAGTACTTC.

This clonotype was detected many times. The chain carries TRBV11-2 and TRBJ1-6; TRBD1 matches at 9 bases. The CDR3 is 15 residues long. Trimming cost V 5 bases and J 7 bases; bases outside gene matches: 6. Per the germline V gene, CDR1 is SGHAT and CDR2 is FQNNGV. The CDR3 spells CASSPAGTGNSPLHF. CDR3 DNA: TGTGCCAGCAGCCCAGCAGGGACAGGGAATTCACCCCTCCACTTT.

This clonotype was recorded at least ten times. The gene calls are TRBV7-3 and TRBJ2-1; possibly TRBD2 for D (6 bases). CDR3 length equals 14 residues. Germline values: CDR1 SGHTA, CDR2 FQGTGA. Deletions cut 2 bases from V and 12 bases from J, with 17 bases between. CDR3 region: CASSLGIRESRQFF. The CDR3 DNA follows: TGTGCCAGCAGCTTAGGCATCCGGGAGAGCAGGCAGTTCTTC. Filled out from reference TRBV7-3 and TRBJ2-1, the complete variable domain reads GAGVSQTPSNKVTEKGKYVELRCDPISGHTALYWYRQSLGQGPEFLIYFQGTGAADDSGLPNDRFFAVRPEGSVSTLKIQRTERGDSAVYLCASSLGIRESRQFFGPGTRLTVL.

This clonotype was seen ten or more times. V and J are TRBV10-3 and TRBJ2-1, with a tentative D call TRBD2 (6 bases). The germline V gene encodes CDR1 ENHRY and CDR2 SYGVKD. V was trimmed by 8 bases and J by 10 bases, leaving 15 bases between them. This CDR3 has 12 residues. CDR3 sequence (DNA): TGTGCCATCGGCAGGGACTTAGGGGAGCAGTTCTTC. It codes for CAIGRDLGEQFF.

This clonotype was recorded many times. The chain uses TRBV10-2 and TRBJ1-2; D is perhaps TRBD1 (5 bases). CDR1 and CDR2 (germline): WSHSY, SAAADI. V lost 4 bases, J lost 2 bases, and 8 bases lay in between. The CDR3 runs 13 residues. As DNA, the CDR3 is TGCGCCAGCAGTGGGGGGAACAACTATGGCTACACCTTC. Encoded protein: CASSGGNNYGYTF.

This clonotype came up a few times. The rearrangement joins TRBV5-1 to TRBJ2-7; no reliable D call. V was shortened by 4 bases and J by 3 bases, with 11 bases between the two germline ends. This CDR3 has 13 amino acids. Germline V gene sequence: CDR1 SGHRS, CDR2 YFSETQ. The CDR3 bases are TGCGCCAGCAGCGTCGAATCAGGCTACGAGCAGTACTTC. It encodes CASSVESGYEQYF. Using reference TRBV5-1 and TRBJ2-7 for the parts outside the CDR3, the full variable domain is KAGVTQTPRYLIKTRGQQVTLSCSPISGHRSVSWYQQTPGQGLQFLFEYFSETQRNKGNFPGRFSGRQFSNSRSEMNVSTLELGDSALYLCASSVESGYEQYFGPGTRLTVT.

This clonotype has at least ten counts. The chain carries TRBV11-2 and TRBJ1-4, with a possible D match to TRBD1 (6 bases). V was cut by 6 bases and J by 8 bases, with 16 bases left in between. The CDR3 length is 14 residues. CDR1 is SGHAT, CDR2 FQNNGV, per germline. CDR3 amino acids: CASSINRVSEKLFF. CDR3 in DNA: TGTGCCAGCAGTATCAACAGGGTATCGGAAAAACTGTTTTTT.

This clonotype has at least ten counts. V is TRBV2 and J is TRBJ1-5, with D perhaps matching TRBD1 (6 bases). The germline CDR1 and CDR2 sequences are SNHLY and FYNNEI. CDR3 length: 15 amino acids. Trimming removed 8 bases from V and 3 bases from J, with 17 bases in between. This CDR3 is CASEFHRVTNQPQHF. The CDR3 region has the DNA TGTGCCAGCGAGTTTCACAGGGTAACCAATCAGCCCCAGCATTTT.

In this sample, this clonotype turned up many times. V and J are TRBV11-2 and TRBJ1-3; D remains ambiguous. The CDR3 sequence is 17 residues long. Per the germline V gene, CDR1 is SGHAT and CDR2 is FQNNGV. Trimming took off 3 bases at V and 2 bases at J, with 17 bases between the two ends. The CDR3 bases are TGTGCCAGCAGCTTGAATCGCTGGGGTAGCCCTGGAAACACCATATATTTT. Translated: CASSLNRWGSPGNTIYF. The full variable domain, with the rest looked up from reference TRBV11-2 and TRBJ1-3, is EAGVAQSPRYKIIEKRQSVAFWCNPISGHATLYWYQQILGQGPKLLIQFQNNGVVDDSQLPKDRFSAERLKGVDSTLKIQPAKLEDSAVYLCASSLNRWGSPGNTIYFGEGSWLTVV.

This clonotype was observed many times. This rearrangement joins TRBV6-1 to TRBJ1-1, with 7 bases identical to TRBD1. Trimming at V came to 7 bases and at J to 8 bases, leaving 4 bases not matched to a gene. Germline V gene sequence: CDR1 MNHNS, CDR2 SASEGT. The CDR3 runs to 11 residues. CDR3: CASNRGGEAFF. The CDR3 nucleotides read TGTGCCAGCAACAGGGGTGGGGAAGCTTTCTTT.

This clonotype was seen at least ten times. The J gene is TRBJ1-6, the V gene TRBV7-2; D ambiguous. Germline CDR1 reads SGHTA; CDR2 reads FQGNSA. V lost 10 bases and J lost 7, with 14 bases in between. The CDR3 extends over 13 amino acids. The CDR3 loop is CAIEAALNSPLHF. The CDR3 bases are TGTGCCATCGAGGCAGCATTGAATTCACCCCTCCACTTT.

The rearrangement uses TRBV2 and TRBJ2-3; 11 bases agree with TRBD2. Germline V gives CDR1 SNHLY, CDR2 FYNNEI. V shed 3 bases, J shed 1 base, and the junction held 3 bases outside the gene matches. The CDR3 contains 16 residues. The CDR3 protein is CASSDPSGRRTDTQYF. CDR3 in DNA: TGTGCCAGCAGTGACCCTAGCGGGAGGCGCACAGATACGCAGTATTTT.

The sample holds a few counts of this clonotype. The gene calls are TRBV30 and TRBJ2-3, with 7 bases that match TRBD2. The V and J ends lost 5 bases and 2 bases, in that order; junction bases with no gene match: 13. The CDR3 is 16 amino acids. The germline V gene encodes CDR1 GTSNPN and CDR2 SVGIG (reference sequence). CDR3 protein: CAWGLGAGKFTDTQYF. For the CDR3, the DNA is TGTGCCTGGGGGTTGGGAGCGGGAAAATTCACAGATACGCAGTATTTT.

The chain couples TRBV7-9 to TRBJ2-1; D not certain. Germline CDR1 is SEHNR and CDR2 is FQNEAQ (reference sequence). Trimming took off 1 base at V and 0 bases at J, with 10 bases between the two ends. The CDR3 extends over 16 amino acids. The DNA for the CDR3 is TGTGCCAGCAGCTTAGAGATGTTTAGCTCCTACAATGAGCAGTTCTTC. This encodes CASSLEMFSSYNEQFF.

This clonotype was picked up many times. The CDR3 DNA reads TGTGCCAGCAGGCCCCTTACAGGGTATCAAGAGACCCAGTACTTC. The encoded protein is CASRPLTGYQETQYF. The chain is built from TRBV11-2 and TRBJ2-5, with D possibly being TRBD1 (6 bases). The CDR3 extends over 15 amino acids. The germline V gene encodes CDR1 SGHAT and CDR2 FQNNGV. V lost 6 bases, J lost 2 bases, and 16 bases lay in between.

This clonotype was picked up many times. The gene calls are TRBV2 and TRBJ1-6; weak D call: TRBD1 (5 bases). The CDR3 extends over 15 amino acids. V gave up 7 bases and J gave up 7 bases, with 17 bases separating them. Germline V gene lookup returns CDR1 SNHLY and CDR2 FYNNEI. CDR3 amino acids: CASIWTSPLNSPLHF. CDR3 DNA sequence: TGTGCCAGCATCTGGACATCACCCTTAAATTCACCCCTCCACTTT.

This clonotype was counted a few times. This chain joins TRBV4-1 and TRBJ2-7, with unresolved D. V lost 0 bases to trimming and J lost 0 bases, with 15 bases between them. CDR1 and CDR2 (germline): MGHRA, YSYEKL. This CDR3 spans 17 amino acids. The CDR3 nucleotides are TGCGCCAGCAGCCAAGAGTGGGTGGCAGGCCACTCCTACGAGCAGTACTTC. Translating it yields CASSQEWVAGHSYEQYF.

In this sample, this clonotype turned up many times. The chain employs TRBV27 and TRBJ2-2; no clear D. Per germline, CDR1 MNHEY and CDR2 SMNVEV (reference sequence). Between the trimmed V and J ends, which lost 8 bases and 0 bases, there was a span of 7 bases. The CDR3 has 13 amino acids. This CDR3 is CASGWTNTGELFF. As DNA, the CDR3 is TGTGCCAGCGGATGGACGAACACCGGGGAGCTGTTTTTT.

For this clonotype: A clone one base away is much larger, so this may be a read error. CDR3 region: CAGSLSWQGRNGYTF. As DNA, the CDR3 is TGTGCCGGCAGTTTATCGTGGCAGGGAAGGAATGGCTACACCTTC. The rearrangement uses TRBV27 and TRBJ1-2; TRBD1 might be the D (5 bases). Per germline, CDR1 MNHEY and CDR2 SMNVEV (reference sequence). CDR3 length: 15 residues.